This TCR beta chain was captured in a study of OX40 agonist ivuxolimab in advanced cancers. Study summary: The dose of intravenous ivuxolimab that patients received every 2 weeks ranged from 0.01 to 10 mg/kg. Enrollees could have had prior anti-PD-1, anti-PD-L1 or anti-CTLA-4 therapy, which under 50% had received.

Note on this clone: Its specificity is not known.

Sequencing used immunoSEQ multiplex PCR; TCRdb keeps in-frame clones, though not all of them. The data contain about 77,000 clones, 81% of them singletons. The germline gives CDR1 LGHNT, CDR2 FRNRAP. The CDR3 has 16 amino acids. The V end lost 6 bases, the J end lost 0 bases, and 15 bases lay between the germline ends. The study's findings and limits: CD8+ T cells (on average) carried more expanded clones than CD4+ T cells. The 0.1-3.0 mg/kg partial responders had among the lowest clonal expansion.

The source is an adult with an advanced solid tumor such as melanoma, head and neck, liver or kidney cancer. Sequences were derived from CD4+ or CD8+ T cells sorted from blood, sampled in a trial of the OX40 agonist ivuxolimab. V usage is TRBV12-5 and J usage is TRBJ1-3, with D maybe TRBD1 (6 bases). In nucleotides, the CDR3 is TGTGCTAGTGGCCCCTTTACAGGGATCTCTGGAAACACCATATATTTT. The encoded protein is CASGPFTGISGNTIYF.